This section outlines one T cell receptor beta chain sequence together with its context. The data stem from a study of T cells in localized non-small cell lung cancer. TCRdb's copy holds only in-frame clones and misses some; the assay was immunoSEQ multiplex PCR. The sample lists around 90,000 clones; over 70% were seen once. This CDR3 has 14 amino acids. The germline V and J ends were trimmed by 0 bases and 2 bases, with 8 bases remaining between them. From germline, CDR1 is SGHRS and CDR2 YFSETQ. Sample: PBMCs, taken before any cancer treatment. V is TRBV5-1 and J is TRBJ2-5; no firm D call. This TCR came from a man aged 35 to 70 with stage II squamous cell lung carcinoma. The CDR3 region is CASSLAASQETQYF. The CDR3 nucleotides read TGCGCCAGCAGCTTGGCGGCTTCTCAAGAGACCCAGTACTTC.